This is a list of T cell receptor beta chains from one sample in a study of T-cell memory formation after mild COVID-19. Using its own MiXCR run on the 5' RACE reads, TCRdb lists one record per CDR3 protein. Of about 470,000 distinct CDR3 sequences listed, about 23% were seen once; the top ten hold around 13%. The sequencing input was PBMCs or a T cell subset sorted from them (not recorded which). The receptors were sampled from an adult woman who had mild COVID-19 (a few samples of this study predate the infection). Cell type and time point are not known. CDR3s include the opening cysteine and the closing phenylalanine or tryptophan. The D gene is left open where the match is weak. Size values are once, few and many counts, or a class for expanded clones, and some rows have none.

j_call clone_size v_call d_call cdr3_aa cdr3_nt
TRBJ2-1 NA TRBV30 NA CAWSQGNEQFF TGTGCCTGGAGCCAGGGCAATGAGCAGTTCTTC
TRBJ2-7 once TRBV15 TRBD1 CATSLGTGNPYEQYF TGTGCCACCAGCCTCGGGACAGGGAATCCCTACGAGCAGTACTTC
TRBJ2-7 NA TRBV7-6 TRBD1 CASSFRDRGDEQYF TGTGCCAGCAGCTTTCGGGACAGGGGGGACGAGCAGTACTTC
TRBJ2-5 few TRBV28 NA CASTYGGPQETQYF TGTGCCAGCACGTACGGTGGGCCCCAAGAGACCCAGTACTTC
TRBJ2-7 few TRBV12-3/TRBV12-4 TRBD1 CASRRNEGGVDEQYF TGTGCCAGCAGGCGGAACGAAGGGGGCGTCGACGAGCAGTACTTC
TRBJ2-1 NA TRBV19 TRBD2 CASSIGQLAGAYNEQFF TGTGCCAGTAGTATAGGCCAACTAGCGGGGGCCTACAATGAGCAGTTCTTC
TRBJ2-3 NA TRBV24-1 TRBD2 CATSGGGFTDTQYF TGTGCCACCAGCGGGGGGGGATTCACAGATACGCAGTATTTT
TRBJ2-7 NA TRBV7-8 NA CASVMAASYEQYF TGTGCCAGCGTTATGGCAGCTTCCTACGAGCAGTACTTC
TRBJ2-1 NA TRBV12-3/TRBV12-4 NA CASSSGGTGNEQFF TGTGCCAGCAGTTCGGGGGGCACGGGCAATGAGCAGTTCTTC
TRBJ2-1 NA TRBV4-1 TRBD2 CASRRTSGRGPYNEQFF TGCGCCAGCAGACGGACTAGCGGACGGGGACCCTACAATGAGCAGTTCTTC
TRBJ2-3 NA TRBV20-1 NA CSARGRELATSTDTQYF TGCAGTGCTAGAGGGAGAGAGTTAGCGACCAGCACAGATACGCAGTATTTT
TRBJ1-1 NA TRBV7-9 TRBD1 CASSFSGGINTEAFF TGTGCCAGCAGCTTCTCAGGGGGTATTAACACTGAAGCTTTCTTT
TRBJ2-3 NA TRBV20-1 NA CSGGAMDTQYF TGCAGTGGGGGGGCCATGGATACGCAGTATTTT
TRBJ2-5 NA TRBV29-1 TRBD2 CSVLLAAQETQYF TGCAGCGTATTACTAGCGGCCCAAGAGACCCAGTACTTC
TRBJ2-7 few TRBV18 NA CASSANGGGSYEQYF TGTGCCAGCTCCGCTAACGGGGGCGGGAGCTACGAGCAGTACTTC
TRBJ1-1 NA TRBV4-3 NA CASSQDPIRPGVNTEAFF TGCGCCAGCAGCCAAGATCCGATCCGACCGGGTGTGAACACTGAAGCTTTCTTT
TRBJ1-3 NA TRBV20-1 NA CSASNTAGNTIYF TGCAGTGCTAGTAACACGGCGGGAAACACCATATATTTT
TRBJ2-3 once TRBV6-6 NA CASSYQEGTQYF TGTGCCAGCAGTTACCAAGAGGGGACGCAGTATTTT
TRBJ2-3 NA TRBV4-1 TRBD2 CASSQWSRRGGQGTQYF TGCGCCAGCAGCCAATGGTCCCGGCGGGGGGGGCAGGGTACGCAGTATTTT
TRBJ1-1 NA TRBV12-3/TRBV12-4 NA CASSRDMEDSEAFF TGTGCCAGCAGTCGGGACATGGAGGACTCTGAAGCTTTCTTT
TRBJ2-2 NA TRBV12-3/TRBV12-4 TRBD2 CASSSWGGGELFF TGTGCCAGCAGTTCCTGGGGGGGCGGGGAGCTGTTTTTT
TRBJ2-5 NA TRBV5-1 TRBD2 CASSQGLAGAGETQYF TGCGCCAGCAGCCAGGGACTAGCGGGGGCCGGGGAGACCCAGTACTTC
TRBJ2-4 few TRBV6-1 NA CASSASTITKNIQYF TGTGCCAGCAGTGCCTCGACAATCACCAAAAACATTCAGTACTTC
TRBJ2-1 few TRBV5-6 NA CASSFWGELSSYNEQFF TGTGCCAGCAGCTTTTGGGGGGAGCTGAGCTCCTACAATGAGCAGTTCTTC
TRBJ2-5 few TRBV15 TRBD2 CATSPRAGRETQYF TGTGCCACCAGCCCTCGAGCGGGAAGGGAGACCCAGTACTTC
TRBJ2-7 few TRBV7-8 NA CATRLTAGPPSYAYF TGTGCCACCCGTCTTACCGCGGGGCCACCGAGCTATGCGTACTTC
TRBJ2-2 NA TRBV7-9 TRBD1 CASKIPGTGITGELFF TGTGCCAGCAAAATTCCCGGGACAGGGATCACCGGGGAGCTGTTTTTT
TRBJ2-1 few TRBV5-4 TRBD2 CASSLGLAGPDSEQFF TGTGCCAGCAGCTTGGGACTAGCGGGGCCGGATAGTGAGCAGTTCTTC
TRBJ1-2 few TRBV7-6 NA CASSGADGYGYTF TGTGCCAGCTCCGGGGCAGACGGCTATGGCTACACCTTC
TRBJ2-5 NA TRBV9 TRBD1 CASSARTGGSETQYF TGTGCCAGCAGCGCCAGGACAGGGGGATCGGAGACCCAGTACTTC
TRBJ2-1 few TRBV7-6 TRBD2 CASTRLAGVYNEQFF TGTGCCAGCACCCGACTAGCGGGAGTGTACAATGAGCAGTTCTTC
TRBJ2-1 few TRBV4-3 TRBD2 CASSQDSGGYYNEQFF TGCGCCAGCAGCCAAGATTCGGGGGGATACTACAATGAGCAGTTCTTC
TRBJ2-3 NA TRBV29-1 NA CSVEGVGTDTQYF TGCAGCGTTGAAGGGGTGGGCACAGATACGCAGTATTTT
TRBJ1-1 NA TRBV12-3/TRBV12-4 NA CASSFGGMNTEAFF TGTGCCAGCAGTTTCGGGGGCATGAACACTGAAGCTTTCTTT
TRBJ2-1 medium-sized TRBV5-6 NA CASSPGGSSYNEQFF TGTGCCAGCAGCCCGGGTGGGAGCTCCTACAATGAGCAGTTCTTC
TRBJ2-7 NA TRBV24-1 TRBD2 CATSSGGSGSLDEQYF TGTGCCACCAGTTCAGGGGGTAGCGGGAGTCTGGACGAGCAGTACTTC
TRBJ1-2 few TRBV30 TRBD1 CAWSATGVDGYTF TGTGCCTGGAGTGCGACAGGGGTAGATGGCTACACCTTC
TRBJ2-1 NA TRBV25-1 TRBD2 CASSDASPGGSYNEQFF TGTGCCAGCAGTGATGCCTCACCGGGAGGATCCTACAATGAGCAGTTCTTC
TRBJ2-2 few TRBV6-2/TRBV6-3 NA CASSYGANTGELFF TGTGCCAGCAGTTACGGGGCGAACACCGGGGAGCTGTTTTTT
TRBJ2-1 NA TRBV7-9 NA CASSLGLTEWNEQFF TGTGCCAGCAGCTTAGGTCTGACCGAGTGGAATGAGCAGTTCTTC
TRBJ2-5 NA TRBV24-1 NA CATSDTALETQYF TGTGCCACCAGTGACACAGCCCTGGAGACCCAGTACTTC
TRBJ2-7 NA TRBV19 NA CASSIDISSYEQYF TGTGCCAGTAGTATAGACATTTCATCCTACGAGCAGTACTTC
TRBJ2-5 NA TRBV20-1 TRBD1 CSALPMTGVIETQYF TGCAGTGCCCTACCCATGACAGGGGTTATCGAGACCCAGTACTTC
TRBJ1-1 NA TRBV18 NA CASSPPAYTEAFF TGTGCCAGCTCACCACCGGCCTACACTGAAGCTTTCTTT
TRBJ1-1 NA TRBV29-1 NA CSVVGAMNTEAFF TGCAGCGTTGTGGGGGCCATGAACACTGAAGCTTTCTTT
TRBJ2-1 NA TRBV7-9 NA CASRTTNEQFF TGTGCCAGCAGAACCACTAATGAGCAGTTCTTC
TRBJ2-3 NA TRBV24-1 TRBD2 CATSTSSPPRGVSTDTQYF TGTGCCACCAGTACCTCCTCCCCCCCTCGGGGGGTAAGTACAGATACGCAGTATTTT
TRBJ2-1 NA TRBV6-2/TRBV6-3 NA CASSYEFSSYNEQFF TGTGCCAGCAGTTACGAGTTCAGCTCCTACAATGAGCAGTTCTTC
TRBJ1-2 few TRBV20-1 NA CSAPDGYDNYGYTF TGCAGTGCTCCGGACGGGTATGATAACTATGGCTACACCTTC
TRBJ2-7 NA TRBV29-1 TRBD1 CSVEGQALPYEQYF TGCAGCGTTGAGGGACAGGCCTTACCCTACGAGCAGTACTTC
TRBJ2-2 NA TRBV11-3 TRBD1 CASGPGQGIPGELFF TGTGCCAGCGGACCGGGACAGGGAATACCCGGGGAGCTGTTTTTT
TRBJ2-3 NA TRBV2 TRBD1 CASSEGTVPSTDTQYF TGTGCCAGCAGCGAAGGGACAGTCCCCAGCACAGATACGCAGTATTTT
TRBJ2-1 NA TRBV2 TRBD2 CASSAQRGPYNEQFF TGTGCCAGCAGTGCCCAGCGGGGTCCGTACAATGAGCAGTTCTTC
TRBJ1-1 NA TRBV5-4 NA CASSRFTGAPEAFF TGTGCCAGCAGCCGCTTTACAGGTGCCCCTGAAGCTTTCTTT
TRBJ2-7 NA TRBV4-1 NA CASSQDPSRLSEQYF TGCGCCAGCAGCCAAGATCCGTCCCGCCTTAGCGAGCAGTACTTC
TRBJ2-3 few TRBV6-1 NA CASSNLGTDTQYF TGTGCCAGCAGTAATCTGGGGACAGATACGCAGTATTTT